A single sample is the source of the 11 T cell receptor beta chains below, sequenced in a study of human T cells and chemical hapten exposure. One entry per CDR3 protein, called by TCRdb with MiXCR from the RACE reads. The profile shows 100,000 to 150,000 distinct CDR3 sequences, about 13% of them singletons. Time point meaning: pre-sensitization, week 0. Treatment: therapeutic diphenylcyclopropenone sensitization with weekly scalp DPC. The sample here was whole blood, taken in connection with sensitization to the hapten diphenylcyclopropenone (DPC). The receptor set was obtained from a woman in her late teens or twenties with alopecia areata. Some clones in this sample may be carry-over from other donors' samples.

This clonotype was picked up many times. The V gene is TRBV6-5, the J gene TRBJ2-7; either TRBD1 or TRBD2 may supply D (5 bases each). The CDR3 is 14 residues long. Trimming cost V 2 bases and J 2 bases, with 10 bases left between them. Germline CDR1 reads MNHEY; CDR2 reads SVGAGI. The CDR3 DNA reads as TGTGCCAGCAGTTACAGAGGGACCGCCTACGAGCAGTACTTC. Protein: CASSYRGTAYEQYF.

In this sample, this clonotype turned up many times. The V and J genes are TRBV20-1 and TRBJ1-1; unclear D gene. V was shortened by 2 bases and J by 5 bases, with 15 bases between the two germline ends. The CDR3 length is 14 residues. CDR1 and CDR2 from the germline V gene are DFQATT and SNEGSKA (reference sequence). The CDR3 DNA is TGCAGTGCTAGACCGGGCCCTATCGAGACTGAAGCTTTCTTT. Amino acid sequence: CSARPGPIETEAFF.

This chain links TRBV30 with TRBJ1-6, with D hard to call. V was clipped by 4 bases and J by 7 bases, with 11 bases between them. The length of the CDR3 is 13 residues. Germline CDR1 GTSNPN, CDR2 SVGIG (reference sequence). This CDR3 reads CAWKLMGNSPLHF. The CDR3 nucleotides read TGTGCCTGGAAACTGATGGGGAATTCACCCCTCCACTTT.

This clonotype has at least ten counts. The rearrangement uses TRBV9 and TRBJ2-2; D remains unclear. The germline V gene has CDR1 SGDLS and CDR2 YYNGEE. CDR3 size: 13 residues. V dropped 4 bases and J dropped 6 bases, with 10 bases sitting between them. CDR3 protein: CASSRLESGELFF. The CDR3 nucleotides read TGTGCCAGCAGCCGATTGGAGTCCGGGGAGCTGTTTTTT.

CDR3: CASSYSAAAYEQYF. In DNA form, the CDR3 reads TGTGCCAGCAGTTACTCCGCGGCAGCATACGAGCAGTACTTC. The genes are TRBV6-6 and TRBJ2-7; D not certain. V lost 0 bases and J 4 bases, leaving 10 bases between the germline ends. Germline-derived CDR1 and CDR2 are MNHNY and SVGAGI (reference sequence). The CDR3 is 14 residues long.

V usage is TRBV10-3 and J usage is TRBJ2-3, with a tentative D call TRBD2 (5 bases). CDR3 length equals 13 residues. The V end was cut by 4 bases, the J end by 6 bases, with 11 bases between. The V gene's germline CDR1 is ENHRY and CDR2 SYGVKD. The CDR3 spells CAISGTLGDTQYF. The CDR3 DNA sequence: TGTGCCATCAGTGGGACTTTGGGGGATACGCAGTATTTT.

This chain connects TRBV7-2 to TRBJ2-7; tentative D call: TRBD1 (7 bases). V was pared by 5 bases and J by 3 bases, with 17 bases between. The CDR3 has 15 amino acids. Germline V lookup: CDR1 SGHTA, CDR2 FQGNSA. The CDR3 region has the DNA TGTGCCAGCAGCGCAGGGGGGCGGGCACACTACGAGCAGTACTTC. This encodes CASSAGGRAHYEQYF.

This clonotype has only a few counts. This chain links TRBV28 with TRBJ1-2, with no clear D. The length of the CDR3 is 13 residues. Germline CDR1 MDHEN, CDR2 SYDVKM. V was trimmed by 7 bases and J by 7 bases, leaving 16 bases between them. CDR3 nucleotide sequence: TGTGCCAGCATAAACAGAGCCATCGGTGGCTACACCTTC. Translating gives CASINRAIGGYTF.

Ten or more counts support this clonotype. The chain joins TRBV6-2 or TRBV6-3 to TRBJ1-2; perhaps TRBD1 as D (5 bases). CDR1 and CDR2 from the germline V gene are MNHEY and SVGEGT. V lost 2 bases, J lost 4 bases, and 14 bases lay in between. There are 15 residues in the CDR3. In nucleotides, the CDR3 is TGTGCCAGCAGTTACGTTCGCAGGGACCGCTATGGCTACACCTTC. Translation gives CASSYVRRDRYGYTF.

The chain has TRBV18 and TRBJ2-7; a weak D match, TRBD1 (6 bases). The CDR3 is made up of 16 amino acids. Trimming cost V 3 bases and J 5 bases, with 20 bases left between them. The germline gives CDR1 KGHSH, CDR2 LQKENI. Here the CDR3 DNA reads TGTGCCAGCTCACCCGTTGGTTGGCAGGGGCGCGACGAGCAGTACTTC. As protein: CASSPVGWQGRDEQYF.

Ten or more counts support this clonotype. The V call is TRBV7-9, the J call TRBJ2-7; weak D call: TRBD2 (6 bases). Between the trimmed V and J ends, which lost 6 bases and 3 bases, there was a span of 21 bases. CDR1 is SEHNR and CDR2 is FQNEAQ in the germline V gene (reference sequence). There are 16 residues in the CDR3. CDR3 loop: CASSVTSGQLLYEQYF. CDR3 coding DNA: TGTGCCAGCAGTGTTACGAGCGGGCAGCTCCTCTACGAGCAGTACTTC.